This T cell receptor beta chain stems from a study of a mutant IDH1 vaccine in newly diagnosed glioma (dated by TCRdb to the early 2020s). Broadly, across the study: Of the 25 to 40 patients who were treated, about 62% were male and approximately 38% were female, and the mean age was around 40 years. Before enrollment, most patients had been given radiochemotherapy with temozolomide as standard therapy, while the rest had received either radiotherapy alone or temozolomide alone. Peripheral blood samples were drawn at six visits, namely V03 (baseline), V05, V07, V10, V12 and V13. Longitudinal TCRB deep sequencing was performed for some 25 treated patients wherever samples were available for exploratory analyses. The paper's findings and limits, for the study overall: The authors noted that analyses of patient blood samples could not be reproduced because of sample limitations. Immune responses induced by the vaccine were seen in around 93% of patients across multiple MHC alleles. Changes in the top peripheral T cell clonotypes picked up by TCRB sequencing did not appear to be linked to pseudoprogression. Selection of PBMC samples for TCRB deep sequencing was based on availability.

Library construction relied on the immunoSEQ multiplex PCR assay. The hsTCRB Kit was used according to the manufacturer's protocol to amplify rearranged TCR beta chain sequences. Sequencing of TCRB libraries was carried out on an Illumina MiSeq. As for the original processing: The kit vendor's proprietary platform handled demultiplexing, trimming and gene mapping. The source is immuneACCESS, and TCRdb retained only in-frame sequences with V and J called. Part of the clones is not carried over; for the studies checked, unresolved V genes explain less than half of this, and the remainder is unexplained. That table furnishes V, J and clone size, whereas the DNA furnished D and trimming. This sample comprises fewer than 40,000 clones, over 75% of them detected only once. The top ten hold under 25% of the sample. As regards this clone: It lacks a known antigen. Per-base qualities were not stored, and no clone one base away is much larger.

In light of the paper, this sample's time point label describes: baseline, week 1 (first vaccination visit). In the paper's terms, the treatment or condition label means: pre-vaccination baseline after standard-of-care therapy. Newly diagnosed WHO grade 3 or 4 IDH1-mutant astrocytomas showing loss of nuclear ATRX were present in the donors. The samples were drawn from NOA16, a multicentre, single-arm, open-label phase I trial in Germany that tested a mutant IDH1 peptide vaccine in humans for the first time. Visit V03 blood draws served as the baseline sample for immunogenicity testing. Genomic DNA for TCRB sequencing was extracted from EDTA blood using the DNeasy Blood and Tissue Kit. Based on the germline V gene, the CDR1 and CDR2 sequences are SGHTA and FQGNSA. The junction shows trimming of 2 bases on V and 0 bases on J, plus 20 bases between the germline ends. The CDR3 goes from the cysteine to the phenylalanine over 18 residues. Just CDR3 DNA is preserved here, 54 bases in frame from base 1.

The clonotype originates from a man aged 25 to 40 with glioma. The sequence links TRBV7-2 to TRBJ2-7; a weak D assignment points to TRBD1 (5 bases agree). Sequences were derived from PBMCs, sampled from a glioma patient treated with radiotherapy, temozolomide or both. This receptor carries the CDR3 CASSLFAIRGIYSYEQYF. The DNA reads as follows: TGTGCCAGCAGCTTATTTGCGATAAGGGGAATTTACTCCTACGAGCAGTACTTC.